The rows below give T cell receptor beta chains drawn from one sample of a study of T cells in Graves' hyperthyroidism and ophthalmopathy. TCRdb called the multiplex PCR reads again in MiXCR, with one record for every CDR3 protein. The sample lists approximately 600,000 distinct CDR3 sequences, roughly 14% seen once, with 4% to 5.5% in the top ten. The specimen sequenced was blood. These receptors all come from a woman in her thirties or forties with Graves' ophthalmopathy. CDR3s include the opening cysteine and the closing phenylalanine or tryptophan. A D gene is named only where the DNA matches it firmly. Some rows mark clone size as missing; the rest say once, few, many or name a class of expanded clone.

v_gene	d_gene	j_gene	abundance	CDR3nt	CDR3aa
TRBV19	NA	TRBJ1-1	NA	TGTGCCATACGGACGGAGATGAACACTGAAGCTTTCTTT	CAIRTEMNTEAFF
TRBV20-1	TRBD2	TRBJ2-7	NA	TGCAGTGCTGGACTAGCGGGATTGTACGAGCAGTACTTC	CSAGLAGLYEQYF
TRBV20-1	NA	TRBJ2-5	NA	TGCAGTGCTAGACCGAACGTAGAGACCCAGTACTTC	CSARPNVETQYF
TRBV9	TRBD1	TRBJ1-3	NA	TGTGCCAGCAGCGTACAGGGGGGAACCTCTGGAAACACCATATATTTT	CASSVQGGTSGNTIYF
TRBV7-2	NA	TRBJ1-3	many	TGTGCCAGCAGCCCCTCCGGGACGGGTGGAAACACCATATATTTT	CASSPSGTGGNTIYF
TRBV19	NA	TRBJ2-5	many	TGTGCCAGTAGTTTTCGACTAGACGTAGAGACCCAGTACTTC	CASSFRLDVETQYF
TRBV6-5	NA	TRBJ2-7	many	TGTGCCAGCAGTAACCTCGACAACTACGAGCAGTACTTC	CASSNLDNYEQYF
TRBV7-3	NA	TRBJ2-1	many	TGTGCCAGCAGCCCTCCGTTCGTAAATGAGCAGTTCTTC	CASSPPFVNEQFF
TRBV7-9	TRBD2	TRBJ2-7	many	TGTGCCAGCAGTTCCGGGACTAGACTCTCCGAGCAGTACTTC	CASSSGTRLSEQYF
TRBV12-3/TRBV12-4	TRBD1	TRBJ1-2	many	TGTGCCAGCAGGGCTATACAGGGGGCTAACTATGGCTACACCTTC	CASRAIQGANYGYTF
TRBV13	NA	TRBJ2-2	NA	TGTGCCAGCAGCTTGAATCCTTCCCGATACAGCGCAGCGAACACCGGGGAGCTGTTTTTT	CASSLNPSRYSAANTGELFF
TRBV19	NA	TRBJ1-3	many	TGTGCCAGTCGTGTGGGCAGTGGAAACACCATATATTTT	CASRVGSGNTIYF
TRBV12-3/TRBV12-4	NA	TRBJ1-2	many	TGTGCCAGCAGCCGGGGCAATCCCATGTCTGGCTACACCTTC	CASSRGNPMSGYTF
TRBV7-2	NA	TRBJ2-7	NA	TGTGCCAGCACCTGGATGAGTGGCAGCTACGAGCAGTACTTC	CASTWMSGSYEQYF
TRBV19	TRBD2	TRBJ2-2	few	TGTGCCAGTAGGGGCTGGGAGGGTACGGGCACCGGGGAGCTGTTTTTT	CASRGWEGTGTGELFF
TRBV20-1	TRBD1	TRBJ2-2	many	TGCAGTGCTAGCATGCAGGGGGCGAACACCGGGGAGCTGTTTTTT	CSASMQGANTGELFF
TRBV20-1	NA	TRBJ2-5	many	TGCAGTGCTAGGCGGGGAGAGACCCAGTACTTC	CSARRGETQYF
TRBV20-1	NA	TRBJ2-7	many	TGCAGTGCTAGAGATTTACTAGGTAGCTCCTACGAGCAGTACTTC	CSARDLLGSSYEQYF
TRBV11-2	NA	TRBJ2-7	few	TGTGCCAGCAGCCCCCTTACCCTTGGCTACGAGCAGTACTTC	CASSPLTLGYEQYF
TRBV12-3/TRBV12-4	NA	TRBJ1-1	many	TGTGCCAGCCAGCCGGAGGAGAACACTGAAGCTTTCTTT	CASQPEENTEAFF
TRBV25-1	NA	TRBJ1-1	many	TGTGCCAGCAGTGACCCGGACGGACAGAACACTGAAGCTTTCTTT	CASSDPDGQNTEAFF
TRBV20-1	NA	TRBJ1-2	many	TGCAGTGCGCGGGGACCGTTAATCTATGGCTACACCTTC	CSARGPLIYGYTF
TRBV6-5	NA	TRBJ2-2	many	TGTGCCAGCACGTTGGTCTGGAACACCGGGGAGCTGTTTTTT	CASTLVWNTGELFF
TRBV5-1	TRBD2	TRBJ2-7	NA	TGCGCCAGCAGCTGGACTAGCGGGAGTGGGAACGAGCAGTACTTC	CASSWTSGSGNEQYF
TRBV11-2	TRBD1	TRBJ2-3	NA	TGTGCCAGCAGCTTAATCTCCGGACAGGGGGACAGGGATTTT	CASSLISGQGDRDF
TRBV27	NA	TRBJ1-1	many	TGTGCCAGCAGTTTATCTTGGGACACTGAAGCTTTCTTT	CASSLSWDTEAFF